This T cell receptor (beta chain) originates from a study of T cell changes during pregnancy in multiple sclerosis. Using immunoSEQ multiplex PCR, the repertoire was profiled, and TCRdb retains in-frame clones only, with some absent. The profile shows approximately 60,000 clones, around 87% of them singletons. The ends lost 1 base at V and 8 bases at J; junction bases unmatched: 5. Germline CDR1 and CDR2: LGHNA and YSLEER. The CDR3 length is 14 residues. The clonotype originates from a human donor whose cells served as feeder cells for cultures in a pregnancy study. The V call is TRBV4-3, the J call TRBJ2-3, with 8 bases fitting TRBD2. The sample was peripheral blood from another person, used as feeder cells. The CDR3 here is CASSQVGGGATQYF. CDR3 DNA: TGCGCCAGCAGCCAAGTCGGGGGGGGAGCTACGCAGTATTTT.